The clone carrying this TCR beta chain was counted at least ten times. These data come from a study of T cells after yellow fever vaccination. TCRdb re-analysed the 5' RACE reads in MiXCR, keeping a single row per CDR3 protein. This table holds some 240,000 distinct CDR3 sequences, roughly 3% found once. V gave up 5 bases and J gave up 0 bases; unmatched junction bases: 16. This CDR3 has 19 residues. From germline, CDR1 is MNHEY and CDR2 SMNVEV (reference sequence). The chain couples TRBV27 to TRBJ1-3; 7 nucleotides agree with TRBD1. The receptor comes from a man aged 18 to 30 who received the YFV17D yellow fever vaccine. The material was CD4+ T cells sorted from PBMCs, obtained 10 days after the yellow fever booster vaccination. CDR3 region: CASSPIARLTGASGNTIYF. CDR3 coding DNA: TGTGCCAGCAGTCCGATAGCACGACTTACAGGGGCCTCTGGAAACACCATATATTTT.